This T cell receptor (beta chain) was observed in a study of CD8+ T cells in alopecia areata. Study-wide background: Tofacitinib treatment spanned 6 to 18 months, with 6 months off drug afterward. The SALT score measured affected scalp surface percentage in treated patients. Study-level results: Clonality in lesional scalp, especially alopecia totalis/universalis, exceeded that of normal scalp. Persistence of many expanded lesional clones was seen in scalp and blood during tofacitinib.

Germline V gene sequence: CDR1 MNHEY, CDR2 SMNVEV (reference sequence). The CDR3 has 13 residues. V lost 6 bases and J lost 5, with 14 bases in between. Isolated RNA was reverse transcribed into cDNA used as the sequencing template. The protocol was immunoSEQ multiplex PCR, while the TCRdb copy is restricted to in-frame clones and leaves out a portion. The sample records approximately 210,000 clones, around 65% being singletons. Notes on this clone: Its antigen remains unknown.

Treatment specified: oral pan-JAK inhibitor, 5-10 mg twice daily. This rearrangement joins TRBV27 to TRBJ2-7; no clear D. The starting material was CD4+ T cells sorted from blood, obtained between weeks 43 and 45, from a patient treated with tofacitinib. The sequence derives from a human donor with alopecia areata. DNA for the CDR3: TGTGCCAGCAGAAAAGACCGTCTGGACGAGCAGTACTTC. Protein sequence: CASRKDRLDEQYF.